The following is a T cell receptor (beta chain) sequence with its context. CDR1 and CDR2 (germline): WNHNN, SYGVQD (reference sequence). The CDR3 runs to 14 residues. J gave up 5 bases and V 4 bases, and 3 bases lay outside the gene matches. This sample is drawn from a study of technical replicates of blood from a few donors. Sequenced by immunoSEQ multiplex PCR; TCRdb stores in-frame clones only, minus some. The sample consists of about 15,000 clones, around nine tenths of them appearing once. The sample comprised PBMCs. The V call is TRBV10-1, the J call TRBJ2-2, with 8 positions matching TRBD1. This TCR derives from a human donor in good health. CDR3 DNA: TGCGCCAGCAGTGGGACAGGGTCTACCGGGGAGCTGTTTTTT. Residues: CASSGTGSTGELFF.